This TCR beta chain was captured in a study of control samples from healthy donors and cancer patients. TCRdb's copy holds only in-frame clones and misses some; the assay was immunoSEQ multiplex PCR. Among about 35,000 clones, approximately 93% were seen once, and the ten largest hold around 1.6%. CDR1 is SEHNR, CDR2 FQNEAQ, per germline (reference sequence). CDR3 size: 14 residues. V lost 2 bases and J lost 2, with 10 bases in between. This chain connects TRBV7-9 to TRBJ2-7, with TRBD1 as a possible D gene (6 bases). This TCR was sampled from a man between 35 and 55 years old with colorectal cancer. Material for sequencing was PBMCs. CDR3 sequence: CASSLTGSTYEQYF. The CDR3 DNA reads TGTGCCAGCAGCTTAACAGGGAGTACCTACGAGCAGTACTTC.